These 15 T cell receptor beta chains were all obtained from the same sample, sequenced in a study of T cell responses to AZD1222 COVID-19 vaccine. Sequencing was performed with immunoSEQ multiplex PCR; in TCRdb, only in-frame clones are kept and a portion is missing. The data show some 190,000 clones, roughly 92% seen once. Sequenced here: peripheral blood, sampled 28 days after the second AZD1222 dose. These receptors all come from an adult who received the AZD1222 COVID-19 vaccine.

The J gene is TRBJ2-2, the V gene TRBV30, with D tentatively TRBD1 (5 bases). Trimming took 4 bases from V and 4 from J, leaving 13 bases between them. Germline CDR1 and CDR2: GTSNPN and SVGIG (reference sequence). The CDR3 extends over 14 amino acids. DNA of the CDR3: TGTGCCTGGACAACAGGTTTGGGCACCGGGGAGCTGTTTTTT. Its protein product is CAWTTGLGTGELFF.

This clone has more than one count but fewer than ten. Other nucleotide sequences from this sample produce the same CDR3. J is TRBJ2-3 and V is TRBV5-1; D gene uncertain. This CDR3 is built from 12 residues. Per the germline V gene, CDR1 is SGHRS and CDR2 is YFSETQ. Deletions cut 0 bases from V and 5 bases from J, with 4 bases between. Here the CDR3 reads CASSLVGDTQYF. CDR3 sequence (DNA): TGCGCCAGCAGCTTGGTGGGAGATACGCAGTATTTT.

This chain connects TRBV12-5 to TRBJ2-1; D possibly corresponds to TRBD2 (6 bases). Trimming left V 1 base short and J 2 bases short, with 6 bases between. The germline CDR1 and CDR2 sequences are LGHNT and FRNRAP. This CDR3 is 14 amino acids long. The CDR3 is CASGLGGAYNEQFF. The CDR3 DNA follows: TGTGCTAGTGGTTTGGGGGGGGCCTACAATGAGCAGTTCTTC.

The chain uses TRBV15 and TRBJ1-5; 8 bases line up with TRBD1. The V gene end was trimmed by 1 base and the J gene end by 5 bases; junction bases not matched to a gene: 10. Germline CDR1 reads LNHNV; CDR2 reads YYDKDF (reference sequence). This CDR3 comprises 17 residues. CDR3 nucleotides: TGTGCCACCAGCAGAGGCGCAGACAGGGGATTCCATCAGCCCCAGCATTTT. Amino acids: CATSRGADRGFHQPQHF.

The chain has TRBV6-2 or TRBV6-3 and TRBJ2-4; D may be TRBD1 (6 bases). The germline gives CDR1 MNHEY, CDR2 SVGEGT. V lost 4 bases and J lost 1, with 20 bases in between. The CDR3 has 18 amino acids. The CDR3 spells CASSFTPTGQLAKNIQYF. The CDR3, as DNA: TGTGCCAGCAGTTTCACGCCCACTGGACAGTTGGCCAAAAACATTCAGTACTTC.

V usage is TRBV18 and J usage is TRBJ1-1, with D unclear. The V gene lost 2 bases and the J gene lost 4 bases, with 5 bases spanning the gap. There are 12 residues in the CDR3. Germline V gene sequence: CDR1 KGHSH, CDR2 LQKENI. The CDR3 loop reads CASSPGVTEAFF. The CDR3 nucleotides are TGTGCCAGCTCACCAGGGGTCACTGAAGCTTTCTTT.

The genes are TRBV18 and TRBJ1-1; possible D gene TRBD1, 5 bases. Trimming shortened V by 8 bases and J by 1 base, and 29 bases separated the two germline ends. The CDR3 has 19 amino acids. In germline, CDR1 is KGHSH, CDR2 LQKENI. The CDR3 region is CASRPRGLQVRYANTEAFF. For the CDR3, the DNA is TGTGCCAGCCGACCCCGAGGGCTACAGGTTCGCTATGCGAACACTGAAGCTTTCTTT.

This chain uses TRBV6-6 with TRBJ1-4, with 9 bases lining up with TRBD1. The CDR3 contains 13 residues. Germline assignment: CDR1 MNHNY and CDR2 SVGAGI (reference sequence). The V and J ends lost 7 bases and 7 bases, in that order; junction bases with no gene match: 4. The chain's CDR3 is CASTPTGGEKLFF. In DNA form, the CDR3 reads TGTGCCAGCACCCCGACAGGGGGTGAAAAACTGTTTTTT.

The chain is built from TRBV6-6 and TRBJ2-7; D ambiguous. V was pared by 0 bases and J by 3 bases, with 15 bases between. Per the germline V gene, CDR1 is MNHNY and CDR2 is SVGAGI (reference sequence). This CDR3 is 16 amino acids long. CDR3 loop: CASSYSGQTADYEQYF. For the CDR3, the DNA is TGTGCCAGCAGTTACTCCGGGCAGACGGCGGACTACGAGCAGTACTTC.

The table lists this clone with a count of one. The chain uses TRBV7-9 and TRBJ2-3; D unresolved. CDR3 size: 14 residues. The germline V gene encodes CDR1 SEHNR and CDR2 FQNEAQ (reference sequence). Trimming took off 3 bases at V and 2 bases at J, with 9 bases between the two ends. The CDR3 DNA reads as TGTGCCAGCAGCTTCACCCCAACCACAGATACGCAGTATTTT. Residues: CASSFTPTTDTQYF.

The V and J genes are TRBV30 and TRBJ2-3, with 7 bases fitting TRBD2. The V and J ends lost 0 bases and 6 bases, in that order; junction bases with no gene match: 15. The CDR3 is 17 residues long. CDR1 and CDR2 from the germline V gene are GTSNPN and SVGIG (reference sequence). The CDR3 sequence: CAWSVRLVAGSKDTQYF. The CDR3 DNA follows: TGTGCCTGGAGTGTACGATTGGTAGCGGGTTCAAAGGATACGCAGTATTTT. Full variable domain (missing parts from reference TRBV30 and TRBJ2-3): SQTIHQWPATLVQPVGSPLSLECTVEGTSNPNLYWYRQAAGRGLQLLFYSVGIGQISSEVPQNLSASRPQDRQFILSSKKLLLSDSGFYLCAWSVRLVAGSKDTQYFGPGTRLTVL.

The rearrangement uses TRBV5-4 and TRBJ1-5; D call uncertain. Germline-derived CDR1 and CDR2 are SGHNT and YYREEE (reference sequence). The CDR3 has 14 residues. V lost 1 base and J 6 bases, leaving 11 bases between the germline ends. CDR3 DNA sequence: TGTGCCAGCAGCTTGTGGGGTGGAGGTCAGCCCCAGCATTTT. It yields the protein CASSLWGGGQPQHF.

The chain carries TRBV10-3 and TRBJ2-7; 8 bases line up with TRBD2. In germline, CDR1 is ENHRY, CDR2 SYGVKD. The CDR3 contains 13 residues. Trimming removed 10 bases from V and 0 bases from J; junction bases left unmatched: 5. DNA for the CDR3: TGTGCCACCTTAGCGGGGCCCTCCTACGAGCAGTACTTC. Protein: CATLAGPSYEQYF.

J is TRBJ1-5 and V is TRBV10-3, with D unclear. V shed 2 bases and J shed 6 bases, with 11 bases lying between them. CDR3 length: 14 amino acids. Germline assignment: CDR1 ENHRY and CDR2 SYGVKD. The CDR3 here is CAISERADSQPQHF. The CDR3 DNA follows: TGTGCCATCAGTGAGAGGGCAGATTCTCAGCCCCAGCATTTT.

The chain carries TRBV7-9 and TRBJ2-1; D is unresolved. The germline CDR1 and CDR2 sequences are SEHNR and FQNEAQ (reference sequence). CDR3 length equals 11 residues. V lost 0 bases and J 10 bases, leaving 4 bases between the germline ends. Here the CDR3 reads CASSLAWEQFF. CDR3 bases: TGTGCCAGCAGCTTAGCGTGGGAGCAGTTCTTC. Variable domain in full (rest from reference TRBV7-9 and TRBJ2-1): DTGVSQNPRHKITKRGQNVTFRCDPISEHNRLYWYRQTLGQGPEFLTYFQNEAQLEKSRLLSDRFSAERPKGSFSTLEIQRTEQGDSAMYLCASSLAWEQFFGPGTRLTVL.